A selection of T cell receptor beta chains follows, all from one sample in a study of shared clonotypes between healthy human individuals. TCRdb keeps only in-frame clones here, not all; method: immunoSEQ multiplex PCR. Of around 2.5 million clones in the sample, roughly 93% were seen once. Sequenced sample: naive CD4+ T cells from PBMCs. The receptors here all came from a man aged 18-30 years in good health. Some clones in this sample may be carry-over from other donors' samples. CDR3s include the opening cysteine and the closing phenylalanine or tryptophan. The order of the fields is V gene, D gene, J gene, clone size, CDR3 DNA, CDR3 protein. The D gene is left open where the match is weak. Where a row states a size, it is once, few, many or the class of an expanded clone; other rows omit it.

v_gene: TRBV19
d_gene: .
j_gene: TRBJ2-3
abundance: .
CDR3nt: TGTGCCAGTAGTCCAATCATGGGCACAGATACGCAGTATTTT
CDR3aa: CASSPIMGTDTQYF

v_gene: TRBV5-1
d_gene: .
j_gene: TRBJ2-2
abundance: .
CDR3nt: TGCGCCAGCAGCTTGGCCGCAACGAACACCGGGGAGCTGTTTTTT
CDR3aa: CASSLAATNTGELFF

v_gene: TRBV2
d_gene: .
j_gene: TRBJ2-2
abundance: once
CDR3nt: TGTGCCAGCAACCCCGGACGGAGCACCGGGGAGCTGTTTTTT
CDR3aa: CASNPGRSTGELFF

v_gene: TRBV5-1
d_gene: TRBD2
j_gene: TRBJ2-5
abundance: .
CDR3nt: TGCGCCAGCAGCAGACGGGGAGGGGCGGAGACCCAGTACTTC
CDR3aa: CASSRRGGAETQYF

v_gene: TRBV2
d_gene: .
j_gene: TRBJ1-2
abundance: .
CDR3nt: TGTGCCCCTGGGGTTGTGACAGCCTCTAACTATGGCTACACCTTC
CDR3aa: CAPGVVTASNYGYTF

v_gene: TRBV18
d_gene: TRBD1
j_gene: TRBJ2-5
abundance: .
CDR3nt: TGTGCCAGCTCACCACGGGCAGGGGGCCAAGAGACCCAGTACTTC
CDR3aa: CASSPRAGGQETQYF

v_gene: TRBV28
d_gene: TRBD1
j_gene: TRBJ1-1
abundance: .
CDR3nt: TGTGCCAGCACCGAAGGGGGCGCGAATTGGCCTTTCTTT
CDR3aa: CASTEGGANWPFF

v_gene: TRBV5-4
d_gene: .
j_gene: TRBJ2-1
abundance: .
CDR3nt: TGTGCCAGCAGCTTGGGAGGAGCGAGAACTAACAATGAGCAGTTCTTC
CDR3aa: CASSLGGARTNNEQFF

v_gene: TRBV7-8
d_gene: .
j_gene: TRBJ1-2
abundance: .
CDR3nt: TGTGCCAGCAGCAAAGCAGGGTTGTATGGCTACACCTTC
CDR3aa: CASSKAGLYGYTF

v_gene: TRBV5-1
d_gene: TRBD2
j_gene: TRBJ2-3
abundance: .
CDR3nt: TGCGCCAGCAGCTTGGTACTAGCGGGGACAGATACGCAGTATTTT
CDR3aa: CASSLVLAGTDTQYF

v_gene: TRBV6-5
d_gene: .
j_gene: TRBJ2-3
abundance: .
CDR3nt: TGTGCCAGCAGGATGGGCAGCTCGCGAACAGATACGCAGTATTTT
CDR3aa: CASRMGSSRTDTQYF

v_gene: TRBV5-1
d_gene: .
j_gene: TRBJ1-4
abundance: .
CDR3nt: TGCGCCAGCAGCTCGGGGTCTACCGCTAATGAAAAACTGTTTTTT
CDR3aa: CASSSGSTANEKLFF

v_gene: TRBV18
d_gene: TRBD2
j_gene: TRBJ2-7
abundance: .
CDR3nt: TGTGCCAGCTCACAACCGGGACTAGCGGAATCCTACGAGCAGTACTTC
CDR3aa: CASSQPGLAESYEQYF

v_gene: TRBV5-1
d_gene: .
j_gene: TRBJ2-1
abundance: .
CDR3nt: TGCGCCAGCAGCCCCGGTCCCACCTACAATGAGCAGTTCTTC
CDR3aa: CASSPGPTYNEQFF

v_gene: TRBV6-1
d_gene: .
j_gene: TRBJ1-2
abundance: .
CDR3nt: TGTGCCAGCAGGCCCTTCACAGGGAACTATGGCTACACCTTC
CDR3aa: CASRPFTGNYGYTF

v_gene: TRBV29-1
d_gene: .
j_gene: TRBJ2-7
abundance: .
CDR3nt: TGCAGCGTTGAGGGACGGGGAACCCGCTACGAGCAGTACTTC
CDR3aa: CSVEGRGTRYEQYF

v_gene: TRBV5-5
d_gene: TRBD1
j_gene: TRBJ1-2
abundance: .
CDR3nt: TGTGCCAGCAGCTCGGGGACAGTTAACTATGGCTACACCTTC
CDR3aa: CASSSGTVNYGYTF

v_gene: TRBV18
d_gene: TRBD2
j_gene: TRBJ2-5
abundance: .
CDR3nt: TGTGCCAGCTCACCACCGGGACTAGCGGGAGCCGGGACCCAGTACTTC
CDR3aa: CASSPPGLAGAGTQYF

v_gene: TRBV18
d_gene: .
j_gene: TRBJ1-1
abundance: .
CDR3nt: TGTGCCAGCTCACCTCAAGTGAACACTGAAGCTTTCTTT
CDR3aa: CASSPQVNTEAFF

v_gene: TRBV28
d_gene: TRBD1
j_gene: TRBJ1-1
abundance: .
CDR3nt: TGTGCTATCACAGGGGGCACTGAAGCTTTCTTT
CDR3aa: CAITGGTEAFF

v_gene: TRBV18
d_gene: .
j_gene: TRBJ1-1
abundance: .
CDR3nt: TGTGCCAGCTCACGGAATGGGGACACTGAAGCTTTCTTT
CDR3aa: CASSRNGDTEAFF

v_gene: TRBV7-8
d_gene: TRBD1
j_gene: TRBJ2-5
abundance: .
CDR3nt: TGTGCCAGCAGCTCCGGGACAGTCCGGGAGACCCAGTACTTC
CDR3aa: CASSSGTVRETQYF

v_gene: TRBV18
d_gene: .
j_gene: TRBJ2-2
abundance: .
CDR3nt: TGTGCCAGCTACCAGGGGTACACCGGGGAGCTGTTTTTT
CDR3aa: CASYQGYTGELFF

v_gene: TRBV15
d_gene: .
j_gene: TRBJ2-3
abundance: .
CDR3nt: TGTGCCACCAGCAGGGGACTTTCTAGCACAGATACGCAGTATTTT
CDR3aa: CATSRGLSSTDTQYF

v_gene: TRBV6-1
d_gene: .
j_gene: TRBJ2-7
abundance: .
CDR3nt: TGTGCCAGCAGTGAAGGACAGGCTCCCTACGAGCAGTACTTC
CDR3aa: CASSEGQAPYEQYF

v_gene: TRBV30
d_gene: .
j_gene: TRBJ2-5
abundance: .
CDR3nt: TGTGCCTGGAGTTATGGGGTAGGGGTAGAGACCCAGTACTTC
CDR3aa: CAWSYGVGVETQYF

v_gene: TRBV13
d_gene: .
j_gene: TRBJ2-7
abundance: .
CDR3nt: TGTGCCAGCAGCTTAGCGGGAAAAACCTACGAGCAGTACTTC
CDR3aa: CASSLAGKTYEQYF

v_gene: TRBV15
d_gene: .
j_gene: TRBJ1-2
abundance: .
CDR3nt: TGTGCCACCAGCAGGATAATAACAGGGTCCTATGGCTACACCTTC
CDR3aa: CATSRIITGSYGYTF

v_gene: TRBV19
d_gene: TRBD1
j_gene: TRBJ2-2
abundance: once
CDR3nt: TGTGCCAGTAGCTTCCGGGACAGAGGCACCGGGGAGCTGTTTTTT
CDR3aa: CASSFRDRGTGELFF

v_gene: TRBV7-2
d_gene: TRBD2
j_gene: TRBJ2-3
abundance: .
CDR3nt: TGTGCCAGCAGCTTAGAGCGGGAGGGCCGTAGCACAGATACGCAGTATTTT
CDR3aa: CASSLEREGRSTDTQYF

v_gene: TRBV2
d_gene: .
j_gene: TRBJ2-7
abundance: .
CDR3nt: TGTGCCAGCAGCTACGAGATTGGGAGCGGGTACGAGCAGTACTTC
CDR3aa: CASSYEIGSGYEQYF

v_gene: TRBV2
d_gene: TRBD1
j_gene: TRBJ1-4
abundance: .
CDR3nt: TGTGCCAGCAGTTCTAGACAGGGGCTGGCAACTAATGAAAAACTGTTTTTT
CDR3aa: CASSSRQGLATNEKLFF

v_gene: TRBV11-2
d_gene: .
j_gene: TRBJ2-7
abundance: .
CDR3nt: TGTGCCAGCAGCTTATGGGACGGGTCTGGGCAGTACTTC
CDR3aa: CASSLWDGSGQYF

v_gene: TRBV5-1
d_gene: .
j_gene: TRBJ1-1
abundance: .
CDR3nt: TGCGCCAGCAGCTTACACCGTGACCGATTGAACACTGAAGCTTTCTTT
CDR3aa: CASSLHRDRLNTEAFF

v_gene: TRBV27
d_gene: TRBD2
j_gene: TRBJ2-2
abundance: .
CDR3nt: TGTGCCAGCAGTTTATTAGGCGGGAGGGCCCGGACCGGGGAGCTGTTTTTT
CDR3aa: CASSLLGGRARTGELFF

v_gene: TRBV30
d_gene: TRBD1
j_gene: TRBJ2-2
abundance: .
CDR3nt: TGTGCCTGGAGTGAATTAATGGGACAGTACACCGGGGAGCTGTTTTTT
CDR3aa: CAWSELMGQYTGELFF

v_gene: TRBV6-5
d_gene: TRBD2
j_gene: TRBJ2-1
abundance: .
CDR3nt: TGTGCCAATACGGGAGGTACCTACAATGAGCAGTTCTTC
CDR3aa: CANTGGTYNEQFF

v_gene: TRBV6-6
d_gene: .
j_gene: TRBJ1-2
abundance: .
CDR3nt: TGTGCCAGCAGTTACTCGGACCATGGCTACACCTTC
CDR3aa: CASSYSDHGYTF

v_gene: TRBV7-2
d_gene: .
j_gene: TRBJ1-3
abundance: .
CDR3nt: TGTGCCAGCAGCTTAGAGCGGGTGGGGCCGGGCGCTGGAAACACCATATATTTT
CDR3aa: CASSLERVGPGAGNTIYF

v_gene: TRBV2
d_gene: .
j_gene: TRBJ1-2
abundance: .
CDR3nt: TGTGCCAGCAGTGAGGCGGTAAACTATGGCTACACCTTC
CDR3aa: CASSEAVNYGYTF

v_gene: TRBV5-8
d_gene: .
j_gene: TRBJ2-3
abundance: .
CDR3nt: TGTGCCAGCAGCTTTTTCGGTCAAACAGATACGCAGTATTTT
CDR3aa: CASSFFGQTDTQYF

v_gene: TRBV6-6
d_gene: TRBD1
j_gene: TRBJ1-5
abundance: .
CDR3nt: TGTGCCAGAGTACAGGGGCGAGGGCAGCCCCAGCATTTT
CDR3aa: CARVQGRGQPQHF

v_gene: TRBV2
d_gene: TRBD1
j_gene: TRBJ1-2
abundance: .
CDR3nt: TGTGCCAGCAGTTTACAGGGGAAATACACCTTC
CDR3aa: CASSLQGKYTF

v_gene: TRBV5-4
d_gene: .
j_gene: TRBJ1-4
abundance: .
CDR3nt: TGTGCCAGCAGCACCCGGACAGATGAAAAACTGTTTTTT
CDR3aa: CASSTRTDEKLFF

v_gene: TRBV5-1
d_gene: .
j_gene: TRBJ1-4
abundance: once
CDR3nt: TGCGCCAGCAGCTTGGAGGGAGGAGAAAAACTGTTTTTT
CDR3aa: CASSLEGGEKLFF

v_gene: TRBV18
d_gene: TRBD1
j_gene: TRBJ1-4
abundance: once
CDR3nt: TGTGCCAGCTCACCTCGGACAGGTTTGGAGGAAAAACTGTTTTTT
CDR3aa: CASSPRTGLEEKLFF

v_gene: TRBV19
d_gene: .
j_gene: TRBJ2-1
abundance: .
CDR3nt: TGTGCCAGTAGTATCCCCGGGACGGCCTACAATGAGCAGTTCTTC
CDR3aa: CASSIPGTAYNEQFF

v_gene: TRBV19
d_gene: .
j_gene: TRBJ2-3
abundance: .
CDR3nt: TGTGCCAGTAGTCCGTCTGCAACAGGAGAAATCACAGATACGCAGTATTTT
CDR3aa: CASSPSATGEITDTQYF

v_gene: TRBV5-1
d_gene: .
j_gene: TRBJ2-7
abundance: .
CDR3nt: TGCGCCAGCAGCCCTGACGCCGAGGCTATAAATTGCTACTTC
CDR3aa: CASSPDAEAINCYF

v_gene: TRBV29-1
d_gene: .
j_gene: TRBJ1-1
abundance: .
CDR3nt: TGCAGCGTTGGGCGGACCACTACGGGGAACACTGAAGCTTTCTTT
CDR3aa: CSVGRTTTGNTEAFF

v_gene: TRBV5-1
d_gene: TRBD2
j_gene: TRBJ2-7
abundance: .
CDR3nt: TGCGCCAGCAGCTTAGCAGCGGGAGTTGTATACGAGCAGTACTTC
CDR3aa: CASSLAAGVVYEQYF

v_gene: TRBV4-2
d_gene: .
j_gene: TRBJ2-2
abundance: .
CDR3nt: TGTGCCAGCAGCCTTACCGGGGAGCTGTTTTTT
CDR3aa: CASSLTGELFF

v_gene: TRBV15
d_gene: .
j_gene: TRBJ2-5
abundance: .
CDR3nt: TGTGCCACCAGCAGAGGGGCAGGGGAGGGCGAGACCCAGTACTTC
CDR3aa: CATSRGAGEGETQYF

v_gene: TRBV6-1
d_gene: TRBD2
j_gene: TRBJ2-7
abundance: .
CDR3nt: TGTGCCAGCAAAGTGGGGACTAGCGGCTACGAGCAGTACTTC
CDR3aa: CASKVGTSGYEQYF

v_gene: TRBV11-3
d_gene: TRBD1
j_gene: TRBJ2-5
abundance: .
CDR3nt: TGTGCCAGCAGCTTAGACGCCGGGACAGGGGTAGAGACCCAGTACTTC
CDR3aa: CASSLDAGTGVETQYF

v_gene: TRBV28
d_gene: .
j_gene: TRBJ2-1
abundance: .
CDR3nt: TGTGCCAGCAGATCCCTCCAGGGGCTTAGCTCCTACAATGAGCAGTTCTTC
CDR3aa: CASRSLQGLSSYNEQFF

v_gene: TRBV5-1
d_gene: TRBD1
j_gene: TRBJ1-2
abundance: .
CDR3nt: TGCGCCAGCAGCCGGGACAGATTGTTGGGTGGCTACACCTTC
CDR3aa: CASSRDRLLGGYTF

v_gene: TRBV9
d_gene: .
j_gene: TRBJ1-2
abundance: .
CDR3nt: TGTGCCAGCAACCGAATCGGGGGCTACACCTTC
CDR3aa: CASNRIGGYTF

v_gene: TRBV15
d_gene: .
j_gene: TRBJ1-3
abundance: few
CDR3nt: TGTGCCACCAGCAGAGTCGGCGGAAACACCATATATTTT
CDR3aa: CATSRVGGNTIYF

v_gene: TRBV2
d_gene: .
j_gene: TRBJ1-6
abundance: .
CDR3nt: TGTGCCAGTTCAATCCGGGACACTGATTCACCCCTCCACTTT
CDR3aa: CASSIRDTDSPLHF